This entry describes one T cell receptor (beta chain). Its antigen is not yet known. The input lacks base qualities; no much larger clone sits a single base away. Its CDR3 holds 14 amino acids, cysteine through phenylalanine. Kept here is only the CDR3 DNA, which spans 42 bases and is read in frame from base 1. From the germline V gene, CDR1 is SGHTA and CDR2 is FQGNSA. V is cut by 5 bases and J by 6 bases, and the space between the germline ends is 14 bases. This entry belongs to a study of cytomegalovirus exposure and HLA in healthy donors (dated 2017 in TCRdb). For context, the study as a whole: An earlier analysis of 587 of the donors reported approximately 280 Gb of sequence data and around 100 million unique TCR beta sequences obtained from 180 million or so T cells. A few DR-DQ haplotypes were treated as single units for association and clustering because of strong linkage in the cohort. The study combined high-throughput TCR immunosequencing, statistical association of individual TCRs with disease status, and machine learning to predict cytomegalovirus infection status. To decide whether each TCR beta V gene segment behaved as functional or pseudogenic, an earlier analysis of 587 of the donors relied on high-throughput TCR beta sequencing. Genome-wide SNP genotypes for about 60% of the 666 donors were used in a later genetic analysis, which treated that subset as a discovery cohort. Donor age, sex, ethnicity and CMV serostatus were compiled alongside the repertoire data. The number of donors typed differed by locus, with about 629-630 for A, B, C, DRB1 and DQB1, around 500 for DQA1, 606 for DPA1, and roughly 450 for DPB1. A later analysis re-analyzed previously published TCR beta repertoires from 600 to 850 donors and added high-resolution HLA genotyping to study TCR occurrence patterns. An early release covering just under 650 HLA-typed donors comprised around 300 gigabases of sequencing data and around 86 million unique TCR sequences. The later analysis used no new phenotypic data to find candidate immune exposures, relying instead on TCR beta sequences and their occurrence across donors. The T cell repertoires of 700 or so subjects were profiled by immunosequencing and related to cytomegalovirus serostatus. Every repertoire in the discovery cohort had been generated on one and the same sequencing platform. Across 398 genotyped donors of the cohort, an average of about 250,000 unique TCR beta nucleotide sequences per donor were sequenced, and roughly 20% of those sequences were non-productive. Besides the first cohort of approximately 710 subjects, a separate validation cohort made up of 120 different subjects was used. Class I and class II HLA loci were covered by the typing at four-digit resolution. The study aimed to test whether signatures of past pathogen exposure could be identified by cataloging public T cell receptors. Of the roughly 410 genotyped donors, less than 90% were placed in the genetic ancestry cluster associated with self-reported Caucasian donors.

In total, just over 650 healthy bone marrow donors made up the cohort. Cohort members were all nominally healthy when sampled, although unrecorded immune exposures were likely present. The donor tested CMV seropositive, placing the donor among the 289 seropositive members of the cohort. Every donor gave a peripheral blood sample, and the peripheral blood mononuclear cells from that sample were used for TCR beta sequencing. Genomic DNA was extracted from the blood cell samples with the Qiagen DNeasy Blood Extraction Kit. The investigation overall reported the following: Correlated functional status among segregating V segments might reflect linkage disequilibrium, but an unknown experimental factor could not be ruled out. The earlier analysis of about 600 of the donors excluded over 15 rarely observed V segments, including chromosome 9 orphons, because counts were too low. Strong co-occurrence of HLA alleles, especially DR and DQ, made assigning TCR associations to individual alleles difficult. In the study, 164 TCR beta chains were listed as associated with cytomegalovirus. V-gene and J-gene trimming of TCR beta chains was associated with a missense DCLRE1C variant in a later genetic analysis, and the association was replicated in an independent cohort. In a later analysis, TCR association rates were found to vary across HLA loci, with the most associated TCRs seen for DRB1 alleles and the fewest for HLA-C alleles. Sequencing depth was assumed to be roughly uniform across donors in the presence/absence analyses, though that assumption may not hold. Most CMV-associated TCR beta chains appeared to be HLA-restricted in a later analysis, and the HLA associations seemed to be driven largely by CMV exposure. A later analysis found that HLA-associated TCR beta chains were more clonally expanded and had lower generation probabilities than equally common non-associated chains. According to a later analysis, parvovirus B19, influenza, CMV and Epstein-Barr virus appeared linked to several top co-occurrence clusters. Immune exposure information for the cohort was limited to CMV serostatus. Some IMGT-functional V segments, including TRBV6-2 and TRBV6-3, could not be told apart with the 87-base-pair reads, so those segments were excluded. Most TCR sequences were observed very rarely across donors, whereas some public TCRs were present in many individuals. The sequencing pipeline was judged likely to have produced a cluster of highly shared sequence variants as a technical artifact. In both the original and validation cohorts, the classifier was reported to diagnose cytomegalovirus status with high specificity and sensitivity. At a false discovery rate of 0.05, a later analysis linked 15,000 to 20,000 TCR beta sequences to specific HLA alleles. Because some donors lacked HLA typing at each locus, the association tests relied only on the typed subset. A later genetic analysis reported fewer N-insertions in productive TCRs among donors in an Asian-associated ancestry cluster than the roughly 700-donor mean. A few of the identified cytomegalovirus-associated TCR beta chains were confirmed in vitro to be specific for cytomegalovirus antigens. In an earlier analysis of some 540 of the donors, most TCR beta V segments appeared in productive rearrangements about 87% or about 30% of the time, broadly matching IMGT annotations. The cohort was sequenced for TCR beta chains only, and without alpha or paired-chain data the features that could be detected were limited. A further reported finding was that TCR beta sequences accurately predicted the HLA-A and HLA-B alleles for most subjects in the first cohort. It was suggested by the authors that the approach could potentially be generalized to other disease states and immunological phenotypes.

Library method: the immunoSEQ multiplex PCR assay. For the multiplex PCR, a mixture combining 60 forward primers for TCR Vbeta segments and 13 reverse primers for TCR Jbeta segments was used. The CDR3 region of rearranged TCR beta genes was amplified from genomic DNA by a multiplex PCR assay. The amplified TCR beta libraries were sequenced on the Illumina HiSeq System as 87-base-pair reads. The published analysis was carried out like this. In a later analysis, tens of millions of unique TCR beta chains were counted across the 690 or so repertoires, and approximately 11 million of these chains were shared by at least two donors. To remove PCR and sequencing errors, raw reads were error-corrected and collapsed into unique sequences using a nearest-neighbor algorithm that merged closely related sequences. Alignment of CDR3 sequences to IMGT reference sequences was used to assign V, D and J gene segments. Each retained sequence needed at least a six-nucleotide match to both a V gene segment and a J gene segment. A rearrangement counted as productive if the CDR3 had no stop codons and remained in frame with V and J, and every other rearrangement counted as non-productive. Following IMGT convention, CDR3 was defined as the stretch from the second conserved V-encoded cysteine up to the conserved J-encoded phenylalanine. In an earlier analysis of just under 600 of the donors, sequences lacking an unambiguous match to a single V gene segment were excluded. An earlier analysis of a few hundred of the donors called V segments functional above 56.7% productive rearrangements and segregating when the between-donor standard deviation exceeded 5%. A statistical classification framework was developed to diagnose cytomegalovirus status using the catalog of TCR beta chain sequences. A later analysis assigned V and J genes by comparing TCR nucleotide sequences with IMGT/GENE-DB human TR gene sequences. The TCRdist pipeline was used in a later analysis to assign CDR3 sequences and most-parsimonious VDJ recombination scenarios. In a later analysis, each TCR beta chain was defined by its CDR3 amino acid sequence together with its V-gene family, and reads lacking a unique V-gene family were excluded. To address suspected cross-contamination and a sequencing artifact, a later analysis removed roughly 640 highly shared, low-generation-probability nucleotide sequences. In a later analysis, a clonal expansion index was calculated for each public chain from normalized within-repertoire ranks of inferred template counts. A later analysis computed generation probabilities with a VDJ recombination model fitted to out-of-frame rearrangements, and checked the results against IGoR. Hypergeometric tests were used in a later analysis to score TCR-TCR, TCR-HLA and TCR-CMV co-occurrence, with a repertoire-size bias correction applied to the TCR pairs. False discovery rates were estimated in a later analysis by permuting HLA or CMV assignments 20 times. A later analysis grouped co-occurring TCRs with DBSCAN, adding TCRdist sequence similarity when clustering within HLA-allele-positive subsets. Co-occurrence clustering excluded repertoires with fewer than 30,000 or more than 120,000 public chains, plus five with anomalous nucleotide sharing. The clones in this table, taken by TCRdb from immuneACCESS, are in-frame only. Not every clone is retained; where verified, under half of the shortfall comes from an unresolved V gene, and the cause of the rest is unknown. V and J calls plus clone size are reproduced from that table; the DNA served to infer D and trimming. The sample profile shows under 200,000 clones; 73% of them were found once. Of the sample, under 7% falls within the top ten clones.

The sequenced material came from PBMCs. This sequence originates from a woman between 18 and 29 years old in good health and CMV-seropositive. The rearranged segments are TRBV7-2 and TRBJ2-1, and possibly TRBD1, on 6 matching bases. The CDR3 corresponds to CASSADSLFNEQFF. Here is the DNA: TGTGCCAGCAGCGCGGACAGCTTATTCAATGAGCAGTTCTTC.